This entry lists 31 T cell receptor beta chains sequenced from one sample in a study of OX40 agonist ivuxolimab in advanced cancers. TCRdb's table, derived via immunoSEQ multiplex PCR, lists solely in-frame clones and lacks some. Counted here are 95,000 to 100,000 clones, about four fifths occurring once; the ten biggest clones make up roughly 1.6%. This material consisted of CD4+ or CD8+ T cells sorted from blood, taken in a trial of the OX40 agonist ivuxolimab. The receptors here all came from an adult with an advanced solid tumor such as melanoma, head and neck, liver or kidney cancer.

This clone was observed once. The chain has TRBV6-4 and TRBJ2-7, with D unresolved. The CDR3 contains 12 residues. CDR1 is MRHNA and CDR2 is SNTAGT in the germline V gene. The V end was cut by 5 bases, the J end by 5 bases, with 10 bases between. CDR3 bases: TGTGCCAGCAGTTCCACAACCCACGAGCAGTACTTC. It specifies CASSSTTHEQYF.

The chain joins TRBV11-2 to TRBJ2-6; D may match TRBD1 or TRBD2 (5 bases each). The length of the CDR3 is 15 residues. The germline V and J ends were trimmed by 3 bases and 4 bases, with 10 bases remaining between them. Looked up from germline, CDR1 is SGHAT and CDR2 is FQNNGV. As DNA, the CDR3 is TGTGCCAGCAGCTTCGAGGGGCCAGGGGCCAACGTCCTGACTTTC. Residues: CASSFEGPGANVLTF.

The CDR3 nucleotides read TGTGCCACACAAAATTACAGGGAGCACGAGCAGTACTTC. Encoded protein: CATQNYREHEQYF. The V call is TRBV6-1, the J call TRBJ2-7; maybe TRBD1 (6 bases). From germline, CDR1 is MNHNS and CDR2 SASEGT. The CDR3 has 13 amino acids. V was trimmed by 10 bases and J by 5 bases, leaving 18 bases between them.

V usage is TRBV19 and J usage is TRBJ1-5; D possibly corresponds to TRBD1 (5 bases). The CDR3 length is 16 residues. The germline V gene encodes CDR1 LNHDA and CDR2 SQIVND (reference sequence). V gave up 5 bases and J gave up 3 bases, with 17 bases separating them. This CDR3 is CASSARGLRVNQPQHF. CDR3 in DNA: TGTGCCAGTAGTGCAAGGGGACTACGGGTCAATCAGCCCCAGCATTTT.

V gene TRBV27 combines with J gene TRBJ2-7, with D maybe TRBD2 (6 bases). The CDR3 runs 13 residues. V lost 5 bases and J 7 bases, leaving 15 bases between the germline ends. CDR1 is MNHEY, CDR2 SMNVEV, per germline (reference sequence). CDR3 amino acids: CASSPTGTAEQYF. CDR3 bases: TGTGCCAGCAGTCCAACCGGGACTGCTGAGCAGTACTTC.

The V gene is TRBV15, the J gene TRBJ2-7; 8 bases map to TRBD1. Losses at the gene ends were 1 base for V and 6 bases for J; bases not matched to a gene: 11. The CDR3 has 16 residues. Per the germline V gene, CDR1 is LNHNV and CDR2 is YYDKDF (reference sequence). DNA for the CDR3: TGTGCCACCAGCAGAGGAGGGGGGACAGGACTTTCCGAGCAGTACTTC. This gives the protein CATSRGGGTGLSEQYF.

The chain joins TRBV28 to TRBJ1-4; D not resolved. Per germline, CDR1 MDHEN and CDR2 SYDVKM. The CDR3 is 12 amino acids. V dropped 4 bases and J dropped 0 bases, with 0 bases sitting between them. CDR3 in amino acids: CASSSTNEKLFF. The CDR3 coding sequence is TGTGCCAGCAGTTCAACTAATGAAAAACTGTTTTTT.

This chain connects TRBV7-8 to TRBJ2-5; D gene uncertain. V was trimmed by 1 base and J by 2 bases, leaving 14 bases between them. The V gene's germline CDR1 is SGHVS and CDR2 FQNEAQ. The CDR3 contains 16 residues. Here the CDR3 reads CASSLVRWHFQETQYF. In nucleotides, the CDR3 is TGTGCCAGCAGCTTAGTTAGGTGGCATTTTCAAGAGACCCAGTACTTC. Looking up the rest from reference TRBV7-8 and TRBJ2-5 gives the full variable domain: GAGVSQSPRYKVAKRGQDVALRCDPISGHVSLFWYQQALGQGPEFLTYFQNEAQLDKSGLPSDRFFAERPEGSVSTLKIQRTQQEDSAVYLCASSLVRWHFQETQYFGPGTRLLVL.

This chain uses TRBV19 with TRBJ2-2, with D maybe TRBD1 (6 bases). Trimming took off 3 bases at V and 1 base at J, with 9 bases between the two ends. Germline V lookup: CDR1 LNHDA, CDR2 SQIVND (reference sequence). This CDR3 comprises 15 residues. The CDR3 reads CASSMLTGNTGELFF. The CDR3 region has the DNA TGTGCCAGTAGTATGTTGACAGGGAACACCGGGGAGCTGTTTTTT.

The V gene is TRBV10-3, the J gene TRBJ1-2, with unresolved D. V dropped 6 bases and J dropped 2 bases, with 10 bases sitting between them. In germline, CDR1 is ENHRY, CDR2 SYGVKD. There are 13 residues in the CDR3. The CDR3 DNA reads as TGTGCCATCAGCCCGATAGGAAACTATGGCTACACCTTC. This gives the protein CAISPIGNYGYTF.

V gene TRBV7-2 combines with J gene TRBJ1-1, with D perhaps matching TRBD1 (5 bases). Germline V CDR1 and CDR2: SGHTA, FQGNSA. V lost 1 base to trimming and J lost 2 bases, with 17 bases between them. The CDR3 sequence is 17 residues long. The CDR3 spells CASSLVGQGHSNTEAFF. CDR3 coding DNA: TGTGCCAGCAGCTTAGTTGGGCAGGGTCACTCTAACACTGAAGCTTTCTTT.

This chain joins TRBV7-2 and TRBJ2-7, with D perhaps TRBD1 (5 bases). The CDR3 covers 14 residues. V dropped 1 base and J dropped 7 bases, with 14 bases sitting between them. Per the germline V gene, CDR1 is SGHTA and CDR2 is FQGNSA. The CDR3, as DNA: TGTGCCAGCAGCTTAGGTCGGACACGTCGGGAGCAGTACTTC. Amino acid sequence: CASSLGRTRREQYF.

The CDR3 coding sequence is TGTGCCAGCAGCTTAGTTGGCCAGGTTGGAAACACCATATATTTT. It yields the protein CASSLVGQVGNTIYF. The J gene is TRBJ1-3, the V gene TRBV7-8; no clear D. CDR3 size: 15 residues. Germline lookup yields CDR1 SGHVS and CDR2 FQNEAQ. Trimming stripped 1 base from V and 3 bases from J, with 10 bases between.

The V gene is TRBV7-2, the J gene TRBJ2-3; D gene unclear. The CDR3 extends over 13 amino acids. V gave up 5 bases and J gave up 2 bases, with 8 bases separating them. Germline CDR1 is SGHTA and CDR2 is FQGNSA. CDR3 DNA sequence: TGTGCCAGCAGCGTGGGCCCCACAGATACGCAGTATTTT. It yields the protein CASSVGPTDTQYF.

The CDR3 DNA follows: TGTGCCAGTAGTATCCCACAGGGCGCGAACACCGGGGAGCTGTTTTTT. The encoded protein is CASSIPQGANTGELFF. V is TRBV19 and J is TRBJ2-2; possibly TRBD1 for D (6 bases). CDR3 size: 16 residues. The germline gives CDR1 LNHDA, CDR2 SQIVND (reference sequence). With 3 bases removed from V and 0 bases from J, the gap between germline ends came to 11 bases.

The CDR3 bases are TGTGCCAGCAGCGTAGGGGCAGGGGGGTCAAACTATGGCTACACCTTC. Protein sequence: CASSVGAGGSNYGYTF. The chain recombines TRBV9 with TRBJ1-2; 7 nucleotides align to TRBD1. V gave up 0 bases and J gave up 2 bases; unmatched junction bases: 7. This CDR3 has 16 amino acids. The germline V gene has CDR1 SGDLS and CDR2 YYNGEE.

A note on this clone: The same CDR3 also results from other DNA sequences found in this sample. J is TRBJ1-5 and V is TRBV4-2; TRBD1 might be the D (5 bases). V dropped 0 bases and J dropped 7 bases, with 13 bases sitting between them. Germline assignment: CDR1 LGHNA and CDR2 YNFKEQ. The CDR3 extends over 15 amino acids. CDR3: CASSQDGSGDQPQHF. In nucleotides, the CDR3 is TGTGCCAGCAGCCAAGATGGCTCGGGGGACCAGCCCCAGCATTTT.

J is TRBJ1-1 and V is TRBV7-9; 8 bases line up with TRBD1. This CDR3 contains 13 residues. The germline gives CDR1 SEHNR, CDR2 FQNEAQ (reference sequence). V lost 4 bases to trimming and J lost 6 bases; unmatched junction nucleotides: 4. CDR3 nucleotides: TGTGCCAGCAGCTCGACAGGGGAGGCTGAAGCTTTCTTT. Translated, it gives CASSSTGEAEAFF. The whole variable domain, filled in from reference TRBV7-9 and TRBJ1-1, reads DTGVSQNPRHKITKRGQNVTFRCDPISEHNRLYWYRQTLGQGPEFLTYFQNEAQLEKSRLLSDRFSAERPKGSFSTLEIQRTEQGDSAMYLCASSSTGEAEAFFGQGTRLTVV.

The V call is TRBV7-2, the J call TRBJ1-1, with D unclear. Germline lookup yields CDR1 SGHTA and CDR2 FQGNSA. Trimming cost V 6 bases and J 4 bases, with 15 bases left between them. The CDR3 length is 14 residues. Here the CDR3 DNA reads TGTGCCAGCAGTTCCCCGGGTCGTGGCACTGAAGCTTTCTTT. Translating gives CASSSPGRGTEAFF.

The chain combines TRBV28 with TRBJ1-5; D is unresolved. CDR1 is MDHEN and CDR2 is SYDVKM in the germline V gene. V was cut by 8 bases and J by 3 bases, with 17 bases left in between. This CDR3 is built from 15 residues. The CDR3: CASAPLVGNNQPQHF. The CDR3 DNA sequence: TGTGCCAGCGCCCCGTTGGTGGGGAACAATCAGCCCCAGCATTTT.

The gene calls are TRBV7-9 and TRBJ1-4; possibly TRBD1 for D (5 bases). The CDR3 spans 15 residues. Trimming pared 2 bases from V and 3 bases from J, leaving 10 bases between. CDR1 is SEHNR and CDR2 is FQNEAQ in the germline V gene (reference sequence). Here the CDR3 reads CASSLSGQSNEKLFF. The CDR3 DNA sequence: TGTGCCAGCAGCTTATCAGGACAATCTAATGAAAAACTGTTTTTT.

The chain has TRBV10-3 and TRBJ2-7; tentatively, D is TRBD2 (6 bases). Between the trimmed V and J ends, which lost 2 bases and 5 bases, there was a span of 13 bases. The CDR3 length is 14 residues. From germline, CDR1 is ENHRY and CDR2 SYGVKD. Here the CDR3 DNA reads TGTGCCATCAGTGAGGTGGGACTCCGAAACGAGCAGTACTTC. This encodes CAISEVGLRNEQYF.

The V and J genes are TRBV7-8 and TRBJ1-4, with D hard to call. Trimming took off 5 bases at V and 7 bases at J, with 8 bases between the two ends. Germline V CDR1 and CDR2: SGHVS, FQNEAQ. The CDR3 totals 12 residues. The CDR3 here is CASSPRSEKLFF. CDR3 coding DNA: TGTGCCAGCAGCCCTCGATCTGAAAAACTGTTTTTT.

J is TRBJ1-4 and V is TRBV28; 7 bases fit TRBD1. The CDR3 loop spans 15 amino acids. The germline V gene encodes CDR1 MDHEN and CDR2 SYDVKM. V gave up 4 bases and J gave up 5 bases; unmatched junction bases: 7. DNA for the CDR3: TGTGCCAGCAGTTACCGACAGGGTAAAAATGAAAAACTGTTTTTT. This translates into CASSYRQGKNEKLFF.

J is TRBJ2-1 and V is TRBV5-6, with D unresolved. Per germline, CDR1 SGHDT and CDR2 YYEEEE. With 0 bases removed from V and 4 bases from J, the gap between germline ends came to 14 bases. The CDR3 extends over 16 amino acids. The CDR3 coding sequence is TGTGCCAGCAGCTTGGTAAGCGCGCTTATTTACAATGAGCAGTTCTTC. Protein sequence: CASSLVSALIYNEQFF.

The chain recombines TRBV6-5 with TRBJ1-4; D remains unclear. The ends were cut back, 0 bases at V and 8 bases at J, with 13 bases in the middle. Germline CDR1 reads MNHEY; CDR2 reads SVGAGI. The CDR3 has 15 amino acids. CDR3 bases: TGTGCCAGCAGTTACTCGACCGGGGTGGGAGAAAAACTGTTTTTT. Translated, it gives CASSYSTGVGEKLFF.

The J gene is TRBJ1-1, the V gene TRBV5-8; D is undetermined. The V and J ends lost 3 bases and 5 bases respectively, with 5 bases between them. Germline CDR1 is SGHTS and CDR2 is YDEGEE. The CDR3 length is 11 residues. The CDR3 spells CASSWVTEAFF. The CDR3 coding sequence is TGTGCCAGCAGCTGGGTGACTGAAGCTTTCTTT. The whole variable domain, filled in from reference TRBV5-8 and TRBJ1-1, reads EAGVTQSPTHLIKTRGQQATLRCSPISGHTSVYWYQQALGLGLQFLLWYDEGEERNRGNFPPRFSGRQFPNYSSELNVNALELEDSALYLCASSWVTEAFFGQGTRLTVV.

This clone was picked up a small number of times. The chain recombines TRBV18 with TRBJ2-1, with D possibly being TRBD2 (6 bases). V was shortened by 0 bases and J by 6 bases, with 9 bases between the two germline ends. The CDR3 spans 14 residues. Germline CDR1 KGHSH, CDR2 LQKENI. The CDR3 nucleotides are TGTGCCAGCTCACCACCGGCTAGCGTCAATGAGCAGTTCTTC. Translation gives CASSPPASVNEQFF.

This clone appeared a few times. The rearrangement links TRBV5-3 to TRBJ2-5, with D unresolved. TRBV5-3 is sorted into the ORF group, with uncertain function. The CDR3 has 9 residues. The V and J ends lost 9 bases and 4 bases respectively, with 4 bases between them. The DNA of the CDR3 is TGTGCCATACTAGAGACCCAGTACTTC. Residues: CAILETQYF.

The rearrangement joins TRBV7-3 to TRBJ1-1; D is ambiguous. Germline V gives CDR1 SGHTA, CDR2 FQGTGA. V gave up 3 bases and J gave up 0 bases, with 5 bases separating them. The CDR3 covers 13 residues. The CDR3 DNA reads TGTGCCAGCAGCTTGACTATGAACACTGAAGCTTTCTTT. It encodes CASSLTMNTEAFF.

The chain couples TRBV4-3 to TRBJ2-1; 8 positions agree with TRBD2. The length of the CDR3 is 16 residues. V trimming: 0 bases; J trimming: 4 bases; junction bases outside the gene matches: 5. Germline CDR1 is LGHNA and CDR2 is YSLEER. Written as DNA, the CDR3 is TGCGCCAGCAGCCAAGATCTAGCGGGTCGGTACAATGAGCAGTTCTTC. Translated: CASSQDLAGRYNEQFF.